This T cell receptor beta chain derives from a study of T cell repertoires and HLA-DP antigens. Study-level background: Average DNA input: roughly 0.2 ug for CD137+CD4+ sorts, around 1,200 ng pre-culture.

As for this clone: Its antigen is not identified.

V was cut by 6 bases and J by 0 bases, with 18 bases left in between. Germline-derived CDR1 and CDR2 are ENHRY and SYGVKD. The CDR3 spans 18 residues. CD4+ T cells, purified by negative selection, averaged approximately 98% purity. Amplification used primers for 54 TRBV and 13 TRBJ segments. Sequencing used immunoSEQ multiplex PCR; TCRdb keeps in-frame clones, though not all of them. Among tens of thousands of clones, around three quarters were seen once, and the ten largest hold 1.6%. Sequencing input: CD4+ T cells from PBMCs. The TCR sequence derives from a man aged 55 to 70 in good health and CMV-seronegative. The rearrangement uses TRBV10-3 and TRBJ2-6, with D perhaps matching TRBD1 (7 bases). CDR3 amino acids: CAISGRGRGDSGANVLTF. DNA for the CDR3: TGTGCCATCAGCGGGCGGGGCAGGGGGGACTCTGGGGCCAACGTCCTGACTTTC.